This is a list of T cell receptor beta chains from one sample in a study of T-cell memory formation after mild COVID-19. One entry per CDR3 protein results from TCRdb running MiXCR on the 5' RACE reads. The sample includes 350,000 to 450,000 distinct CDR3 sequences, 25% to 30% of them seen just once. Sequencing input: PBMCs or a T cell subset sorted from them (not recorded which). These receptor sequences come from an adult woman who had mild COVID-19 (a few samples of this study predate the infection). Cell type and time point are not known. Both conserved end residues are part of each CDR3. Each record gives: V gene, CDR3 length, CDR3 protein.

TRBV10-3	13	CATGGDHSYEQYF
TRBV12-3/TRBV12-4	14	CASSRAGGKETQYF
TRBV9	13	CASSVSGVETQYF
TRBV4-1	16	CASSPGQAATNEKLFF
TRBV5-6	15	CASSPLKRLNTEAFF
TRBV7-9	13	CASGREERNEQFF
TRBV7-9	15	CASSLPTGGLNEQYF
TRBV4-1	14	CASSQDPGSSEAFF
TRBV6-6	12	CASVGGSGTQYF
TRBV18	16	CASSPGTSEFSYEQYF
TRBV6-5	14	CASSMQPFQETQYF
TRBV7-9	18	CASRPQGGGLQRANVLTF
TRBV5-1	17	CASSRGLAGANTGELFF
TRBV12-3/TRBV12-4	15	CASSLGASGPWGQFF
TRBV5-1	14	CASGLGTSRETQYF
TRBV9	15	CASSVAGTNPYEQYF
TRBV6-5	13	CASSYDRYYGYTF
TRBV27	15	CASSFSGGYQETQYF
TRBV7-2	14	CASSILSGDYEQYF
TRBV12-3/TRBV12-4	14	CASSPPRAAGTQYF
TRBV19	13	CASSRGAGHEQYF
TRBV12-5	16	CASGSWTGGITGELFF
TRBV6-8	15	CASSYTATGPDTQYF
TRBV23-1	15	CVRTRGGPFTDTQYF
TRBV5-1	14	CASSLGADNSPLHF
TRBV7-9	15	CASSFSGAPNTEAFF